This TCR beta chain comes out of a study of shared clonotypes between healthy human individuals. As concerns this clone: The target antigen is unknown.

The table came from immunoSEQ multiplex PCR; TCRdb's copy has only in-frame clones and leaves some out. This table holds about 2.1 million clones, roughly 93% found once. CD45RO negativity and positive selection for CCR7 defined naive CD8 cells, a population that excluded terminally differentiated effector memory CD45RA+ cells. Germline CDR1 is MNHNS and CDR2 is SASEGT. This CDR3 is 12 amino acids long. The germline V and J ends were trimmed by 5 bases and 4 bases, with 8 bases remaining between them. Study-wide results and caveats: With a few donors compared, 4% to 5.5% of naive CD4 clonotypes were shared.

The chain links TRBV6-1 to TRBJ1-2; a possible D gene is TRBD1 (5 bases). This TCR was recovered from a man aged 18-30 years in good health. Some clones in this sample may be carry-over from other donors' samples. The sample consisted of naive CD8+ T cells from PBMCs. The CDR3 region is CASSSGSYGYTF. Written as DNA, the CDR3 is TGTGCCAGCAGTTCAGGGTCCTATGGCTACACCTTC.